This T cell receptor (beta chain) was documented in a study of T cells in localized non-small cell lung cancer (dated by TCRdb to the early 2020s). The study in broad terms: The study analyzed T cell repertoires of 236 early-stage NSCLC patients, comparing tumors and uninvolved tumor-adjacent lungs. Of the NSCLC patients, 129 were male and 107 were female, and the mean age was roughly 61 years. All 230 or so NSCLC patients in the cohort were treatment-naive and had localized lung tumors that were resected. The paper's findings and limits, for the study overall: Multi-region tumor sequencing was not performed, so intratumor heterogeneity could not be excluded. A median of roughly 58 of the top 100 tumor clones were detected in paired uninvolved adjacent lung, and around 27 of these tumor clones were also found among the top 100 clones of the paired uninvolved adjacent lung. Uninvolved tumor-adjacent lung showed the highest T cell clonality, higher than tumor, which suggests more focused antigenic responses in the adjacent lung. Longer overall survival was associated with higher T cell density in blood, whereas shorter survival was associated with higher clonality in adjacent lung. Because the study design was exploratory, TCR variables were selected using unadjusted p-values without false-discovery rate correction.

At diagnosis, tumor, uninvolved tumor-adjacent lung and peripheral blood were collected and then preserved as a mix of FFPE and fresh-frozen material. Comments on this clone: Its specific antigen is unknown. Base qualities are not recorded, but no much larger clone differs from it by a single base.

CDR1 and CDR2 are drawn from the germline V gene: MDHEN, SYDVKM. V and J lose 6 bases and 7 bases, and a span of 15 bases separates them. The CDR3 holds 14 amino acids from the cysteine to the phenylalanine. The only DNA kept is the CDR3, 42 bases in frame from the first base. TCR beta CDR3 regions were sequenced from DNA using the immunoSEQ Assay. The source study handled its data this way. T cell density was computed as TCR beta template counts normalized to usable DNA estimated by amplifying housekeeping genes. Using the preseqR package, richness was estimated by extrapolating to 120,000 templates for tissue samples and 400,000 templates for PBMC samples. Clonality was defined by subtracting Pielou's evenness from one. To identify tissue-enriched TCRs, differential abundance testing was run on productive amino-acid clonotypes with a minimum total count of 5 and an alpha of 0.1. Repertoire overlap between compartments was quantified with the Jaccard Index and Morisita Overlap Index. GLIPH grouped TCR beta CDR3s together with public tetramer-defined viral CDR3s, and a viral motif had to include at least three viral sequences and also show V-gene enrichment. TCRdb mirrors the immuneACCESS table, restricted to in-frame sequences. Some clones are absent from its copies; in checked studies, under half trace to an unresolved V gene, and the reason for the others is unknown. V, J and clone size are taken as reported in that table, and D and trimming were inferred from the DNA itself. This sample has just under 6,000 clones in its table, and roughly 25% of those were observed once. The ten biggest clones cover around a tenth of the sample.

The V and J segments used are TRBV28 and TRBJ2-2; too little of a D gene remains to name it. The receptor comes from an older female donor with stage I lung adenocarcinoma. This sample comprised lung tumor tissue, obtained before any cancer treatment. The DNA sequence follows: TGTGCCAGCAGGGAGTGGCGGCGCGGCGGGGAGCTGTTTTTT. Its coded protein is CASREWRRGGELFF.